This TCR beta chain was obtained from a study of blood T cells in healthy people across ages. With 2 bases removed from V and 4 bases from J, the gap between germline ends came to 14 bases. This CDR3 is 15 amino acids long. The germline V gene has CDR1 SGHAT and CDR2 FQNNGV. A second about 6 to 12 cycle PCR used barcoded and J-beta primers. Template switching added a 12-random-nucleotide identifier to every cDNA molecule. TCRdb reprocessed the 5' RACE reads via MiXCR and lists one record per CDR3 protein. The sample carries 750,000 to 950,000 distinct CDR3 sequences, about 53% recorded once. This sequence originates from a man aged 80 or over in good health. The rearrangement joins TRBV11-2 to TRBJ1-2; D gene uncertain. The specimen was blood. CDR3 protein: CASSLQAASFYGYTF. The CDR3 region has the DNA TGTGCCAGCAGCTTACAGGCAGCTTCCTTCTATGGCTACACCTTC. Filled out from reference TRBV11-2 and TRBJ1-2, the complete variable domain reads EAGVAQSPRYKIIEKRQSVAFWCNPISGHATLYWYQQILGQGPKLLIQFQNNGVVDDSQLPKDRFSAERLKGVDSTLKIQPAKLEDSAVYLCASSLQAASFYGYTFGSGTRLTVV.